Following are 25 T cell receptor beta chains from one sample sequenced in a study of cytomegalovirus exposure and HLA in healthy donors. The PCR ran on 60 Vbeta and 13 Jbeta primers. The protocol was immunoSEQ multiplex PCR, while the TCRdb copy is restricted to in-frame clones and leaves out a portion. The sample holds 160,000 or so clones, around 80% seen once. Sequencing was carried out using PBMCs. The receptors were gathered from a man aged 40-55 years in good health and CMV-seronegative.

This clone was detected only once. V gene TRBV11-2 combines with J gene TRBJ1-3; D not resolved. The CDR3 extends over 15 amino acids. V was pared by 0 bases and J by 0 bases, with 6 bases between. Germline V gives CDR1 SGHAT, CDR2 FQNNGV. Here the CDR3 DNA reads TGTGCCAGCAGCTTAGACTTTCTCTCTGGAAACACCATATATTTT. Its translation is CASSLDFLSGNTIYF.

The chain is built from TRBV4-1 and TRBJ1-2, with TRBD1 matching over 11 bases. The J segment lost 3 bases and the V segment lost 0 bases, leaving 9 bases of the junction unmatched. The CDR3 contains 18 residues. Looked up from germline, CDR1 is MGHRA and CDR2 is YSYEKL. The CDR3: CASSQDQDRGPRYYGYTF. CDR3 DNA: TGCGCCAGCAGCCAAGATCAGGACAGGGGGCCGAGGTACTATGGCTACACCTTC.

This sequence joins TRBV28 and TRBJ2-3; 11 nucleotides agree with TRBD2. With V trimmed by 5 bases and J by 3 bases, 7 bases remained unmatched. The germline V gene encodes CDR1 MDHEN and CDR2 SYDVKM. The CDR3 totals 16 residues. CDR3 coding DNA: TGTGCCAGCAGTCGCCGACTAGCGGGGCCTACAGATACGCAGTATTTT. It codes for CASSRRLAGPTDTQYF.

The V and J genes are TRBV9 and TRBJ2-1; TRBD1 aligns across 8 bases. V was pared by 7 bases and J by 4 bases, with 10 bases of the junction left unmatched. The CDR3 length is 15 residues. Germline CDR1 SGDLS, CDR2 YYNGEE. The CDR3 DNA reads as TGTGCCAGCTCCGACGGACAGGGAAAATACAATGAGCAGTTCTTC. As protein: CASSDGQGKYNEQFF.

CDR3 region: CASSLGQGANSPLHF. CDR3 nucleotides: TGTGCCAGCTCTCTGGGACAGGGGGCTAATTCACCCCTCCACTTT. J is TRBJ1-6 and V is TRBV18; 12 nucleotides agree with TRBD1. Germline loops: CDR1 KGHSH, CDR2 LQKENI. V was pared by 6 bases and J by 6 bases, with 3 bases of the junction left unmatched. This CDR3 spans 15 amino acids.

The chain recombines TRBV27 with TRBJ2-1; the match to TRBD2 covers 9 bases. The length of the CDR3 is 19 residues. Germline loops: CDR1 MNHEY, CDR2 SMNVEV (reference sequence). Trimming removed 6 bases from V and 8 bases from J; junction bases left unmatched: 23. The CDR3 spells CASSPYRDPREGIRDEQFF. The CDR3 nucleotides are TGTGCCAGCAGCCCCTACCGGGACCCGCGGGAGGGAATTAGGGATGAGCAGTTCTTC.

V and J are TRBV9 and TRBJ2-7; D might be TRBD1 (6 bases). This CDR3 is 15 amino acids long. In germline, CDR1 is SGDLS, CDR2 YYNGEE. The V and J ends lost 4 bases and 3 bases respectively, with 17 bases between them. CDR3 coding DNA: TGTGCCAGCAGCCCCCGGAATGCAGGGGACTACGAGCAGTACGTC. This translates into CASSPRNAGDYEQYV.

The chain employs TRBV5-1 and TRBJ2-2, with D perhaps matching TRBD1 (5 bases). This CDR3 spans 15 amino acids. The germline gives CDR1 SGHRS, CDR2 YFSETQ. V dropped 1 base and J dropped 3 bases, with 10 bases sitting between them. The CDR3 region is CASSLSAGHTGELFF. The CDR3 nucleotides read TGCGCCAGCAGCTTGTCCGCAGGGCACACCGGGGAGCTGTTTTTT.

The rearrangement joins TRBV6-5 to TRBJ1-5, with D tentatively TRBD1 (5 bases). V was clipped by 4 bases and J by 0 bases, with 13 bases between them. This CDR3 contains 16 residues. CDR1 is MNHEY, CDR2 SVGAGI, per germline. The CDR3, as DNA: TGTGCCAGCAGTTCTGGATGGGGGGGTAGCAATCAGCCCCAGCATTTT. Protein sequence: CASSSGWGGSNQPQHF.

This clone was counted a few times. This chain joins TRBV27 and TRBJ2-7; 8 bases are a match to TRBD2. J lost 4 bases, V lost 5 bases, and 10 bases had no gene match. Germline CDR1 MNHEY, CDR2 SMNVEV (reference sequence). The CDR3 has 15 amino acids. The CDR3 coding sequence is TGTGCCAGCAGTCCACAGAGCGGGAGTGGATACGAGCAGTACTTC. It yields the protein CASSPQSGSGYEQYF.

The chain has TRBV2 and TRBJ2-7; a possible D gene is TRBD2 (5 bases). V gave up 4 bases and J gave up 2 bases, with 12 bases separating them. In germline, CDR1 is SNHLY, CDR2 FYNNEI. The CDR3 has 14 residues. The CDR3 sequence is CASSGTGSPYEQYV. CDR3 bases: TGTGCCAGCAGTGGGACTGGGAGTCCCTACGAGCAGTACGTC.

Only a few counts were recorded for this clone. This chain links TRBV4-1 with TRBJ1-2; D might be TRBD1 (5 bases). From germline, CDR1 is MGHRA and CDR2 YSYEKL. The CDR3 totals 13 residues. The V gene lost 6 bases and the J gene lost 5 bases, with 13 bases spanning the gap. The CDR3 DNA reads TGCGCCAGCAGGGGAGGACACGTTTATGGCTACACCTTC. This translates into CASRGGHVYGYTF.

This clone was observed a single time. This chain joins TRBV11-1 and TRBJ2-1, with TRBD1 matching over 8 bases. The germline V gene encodes CDR1 SGHAT and CDR2 FQDESV (reference sequence). Trimming cost V 1 base and J 10 bases; bases outside gene matches: 6. This CDR3 is built from 14 residues. CDR3 sequence reads: CASSLVLGQGEQFF. The CDR3 nucleotides are TGTGCCAGCAGCTTAGTATTAGGACAGGGCGAGCAGTTCTTC.

The chain recombines TRBV6-6 with TRBJ1-5, with TRBD1 identical over 8 bases. The CDR3 has 15 residues. With V trimmed by 1 base and J by 3 bases, 2 bases remained unmatched. CDR1 MNHNY and CDR2 SVGAGI come from the germline V gene (reference sequence). CDR3 region: CASSYLTGVNQPQHF. Written as DNA, the CDR3 is TGTGCCAGCAGTTACTTGACAGGGGTCAATCAGCCCCAGCATTTT.

The V call is TRBV28, the J call TRBJ2-7; TRBD2 matches at 11 bases. The CDR3 spans 17 residues. V gave up 4 bases and J gave up 0 bases; unmatched junction bases: 8. Germline V gene lookup returns CDR1 MDHEN and CDR2 SYDVKM. The CDR3 coding sequence is TGTGCCAGCAGTTGGAGCGTCGGGACTAGCGGCTCCTACGAGCAGTACTTC. It is translated as CASSWSVGTSGSYEQYF.

This sequence joins TRBV6-5 and TRBJ2-7, with 7 bases matching TRBD2. The CDR3 is 15 amino acids. J gave up 3 bases and V 2 bases, and 7 bases lay outside the gene matches. The germline gives CDR1 MNHEY, CDR2 SVGAGI. The CDR3 DNA follows: TGTGCCAGCAGTTACGCTGCAGCGGGGCACTACGAGCAGTACTTC. It encodes CASSYAAAGHYEQYF.

The V and J genes are TRBV2 and TRBJ2-5, with D possibly matching TRBD1 (5 bases). The germline gives CDR1 SNHLY, CDR2 FYNNEI. CDR3 length: 14 residues. V was clipped by 5 bases and J by 3 bases, with 13 bases between them. The CDR3 nucleotides are TGTGCCAGCAGTCGGCTGACAGACAAAGAGACCCAGTACTTC. Its protein is CASSRLTDKETQYF.

The gene calls are TRBV2 and TRBJ2-2; 7 positions agree with TRBD1. The CDR3 is 14 residues long. The germline gives CDR1 SNHLY, CDR2 FYNNEI. V lost 2 bases, J lost 5 bases, and 2 bases stayed unmatched. DNA for the CDR3: TGTGCCAGCAGTGAAACAGGGGAAACCGGGGAGCTGTTTTTT. Protein product: CASSETGETGELFF.

On this clone itself: One end of the junction varies from germline; a read error may be responsible. The chain uses TRBV7-9 and TRBJ2-4; tentative D call: TRBD2 (5 bases). Germline V gene sequence: CDR1 SEHNR, CDR2 FQNEAQ (reference sequence). The CDR3 runs to 16 residues. In DNA form, the CDR3 reads TGTGCCAGCAGTTATATAGACGTGAGGGCCAAAAACAGTCAGTACTTC. Translation: CASSYIDVRAKNSQYF.

This chain joins TRBV13 and TRBJ2-3; D uncertain. This CDR3 region has 16 residues. Germline values: CDR1 PRHDT, CDR2 FYEKMQ (reference sequence). The V and J ends lost 0 bases and 3 bases respectively, with 13 bases between them. CDR3 sequence (DNA): TGTGCCAGCAGCTTAGGGCAACTCCCCGGGACAGATACGCAGTATTTT. It is translated as CASSLGQLPGTDTQYF.

This clone was counted only a few times. The chain couples TRBV9 to TRBJ2-3, with TRBD1 as a possible D gene (5 bases). The germline CDR1 and CDR2 sequences are SGDLS and YYNGEE. There are 15 residues in the CDR3. V was shortened by 4 bases and J by 6 bases, with 18 bases between the two germline ends. CDR3 residues: CASSPTVQYKDTQYF. Here the CDR3 DNA reads TGTGCCAGCAGCCCGACAGTTCAATATAAGGATACGCAGTATTTT.

This clone was seen a few times. One junction end disagrees with the germline gene, perhaps due to a read error. The chain links TRBV7-9 to TRBJ2-1, with D hard to call. This CDR3 has 11 amino acids. Germline V gene data show CDR1 as SEHNR and CDR2 as FQNEAQ (reference sequence). The CDR3 nucleotides are TGTTCCAGCAGCTTATCCTATGAGCAGTTCTTC. It codes for CSSSLSYEQFF.

This rearrangement joins TRBV9 to TRBJ2-2; 8 bases line up with TRBD2. V dropped 4 bases and J dropped 6; count of bases not matched to a gene: 11. The germline gives CDR1 SGDLS, CDR2 YYNGEE. The CDR3 is 16 amino acids. As DNA, the CDR3 is TGTGCCAGCAGCCTAGACGGGGGGGGACTGCCCGGGGAGCTGTTTTTT. Its protein product is CASSLDGGGLPGELFF.

In DNA form, the CDR3 reads TGCAGCGTTATCGGACAGGGGGGGGACGAAAAACTGTTTTTT. This translates into CSVIGQGGDEKLFF. The chain links TRBV29-1 to TRBJ1-4; 10 nucleotides match TRBD1. Per the germline V gene, CDR1 is SQVTM and CDR2 is ANQGSEA. V shed 5 bases and J 8 bases; nucleotides not matched to a gene: 8. The CDR3 is made up of 14 amino acids.

The rearrangement joins TRBV10-2 to TRBJ2-2, with 10 positions matching TRBD2. Germline CDR1 and CDR2: WSHSY and SAAADI. Germline trimming cut 2 bases from V and 5 bases from J; bases unmatched to any gene: 8. The CDR3 loop spans 17 amino acids. DNA for the CDR3: TGCGCCAGCAGTGAGCCAGCGGGAGGGCCTCGGACCGGGGAGCTGTTTTTT. Translation gives CASSEPAGGPRTGELFF.